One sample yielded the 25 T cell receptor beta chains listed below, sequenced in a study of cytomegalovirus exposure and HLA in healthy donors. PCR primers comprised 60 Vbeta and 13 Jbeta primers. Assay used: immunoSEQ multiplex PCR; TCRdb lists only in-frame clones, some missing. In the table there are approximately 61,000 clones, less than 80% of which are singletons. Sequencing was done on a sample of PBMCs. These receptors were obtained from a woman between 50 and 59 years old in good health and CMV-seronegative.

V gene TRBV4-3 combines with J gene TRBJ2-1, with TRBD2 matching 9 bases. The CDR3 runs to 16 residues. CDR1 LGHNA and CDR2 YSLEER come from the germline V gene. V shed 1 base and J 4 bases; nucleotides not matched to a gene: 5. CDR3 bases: TGCGCCAGCAGCCAAGTGTGGCGGGAGGGTTACAATGAGCAGTTCTTC. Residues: CASSQVWREGYNEQFF.

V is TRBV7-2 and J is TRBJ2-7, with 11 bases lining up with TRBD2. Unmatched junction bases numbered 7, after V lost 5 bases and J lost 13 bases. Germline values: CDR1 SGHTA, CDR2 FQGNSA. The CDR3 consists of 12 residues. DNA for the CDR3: TGTGCCAGCAGCCAACTAGCGGGAGAATCATACTTC. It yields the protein CASSQLAGESYF.

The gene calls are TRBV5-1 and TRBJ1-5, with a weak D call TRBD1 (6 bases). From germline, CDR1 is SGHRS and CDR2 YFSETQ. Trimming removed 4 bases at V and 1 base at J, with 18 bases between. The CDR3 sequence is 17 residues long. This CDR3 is CASSIHPTGSSNQPQHF. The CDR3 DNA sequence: TGCGCCAGCAGCATACATCCGACAGGCTCGAGCAATCAGCCCCAGCATTTT.

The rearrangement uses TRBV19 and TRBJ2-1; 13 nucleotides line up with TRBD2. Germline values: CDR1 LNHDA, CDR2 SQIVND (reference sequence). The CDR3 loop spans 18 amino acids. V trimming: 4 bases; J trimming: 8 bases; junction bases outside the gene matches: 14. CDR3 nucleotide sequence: TGTGCCAGTAGTAGCCGGACTAGCGGGAGCGGCAGGAGGTATGAGCAGTTCTTC. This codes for CASSSRTSGSGRRYEQFF. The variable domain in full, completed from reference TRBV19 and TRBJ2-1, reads DGGITQSPKYLFRKEGQNVTLSCEQNLNHDAMYWYRQDPGQGLRLIYYSQIVNDFQKGDIAEGYSVSREKKESFPLTVTSAQKNPTAFYLCASSSRTSGSGRRYEQFFGPGTRLTVL.

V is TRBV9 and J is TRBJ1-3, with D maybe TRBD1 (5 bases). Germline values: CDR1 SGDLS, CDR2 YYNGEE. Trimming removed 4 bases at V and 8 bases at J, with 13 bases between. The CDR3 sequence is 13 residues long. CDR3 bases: TGTGCCAGCAGCCTAACGCCGGGGGACACCATATATTTT. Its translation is CASSLTPGDTIYF.

The CDR3 DNA reads TGTGCCAGTAGTATTCCGGGAACCAATCAGCCCCAGCATTTT. As protein: CASSIPGTNQPQHF. This sequence joins TRBV19 and TRBJ1-5; D is undetermined. The CDR3 is 14 residues long. Germline loops: CDR1 LNHDA, CDR2 SQIVND (reference sequence). Between the trimmed V and J ends, which lost 3 bases and 3 bases, there was a span of 9 bases.

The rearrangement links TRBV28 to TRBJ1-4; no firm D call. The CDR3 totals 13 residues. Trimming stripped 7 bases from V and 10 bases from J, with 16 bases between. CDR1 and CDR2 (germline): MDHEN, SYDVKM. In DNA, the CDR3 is TGTGCCAGCACGTCGACTCCTGAAGGAAAACTGTTTTTT. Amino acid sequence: CASTSTPEGKLFF.

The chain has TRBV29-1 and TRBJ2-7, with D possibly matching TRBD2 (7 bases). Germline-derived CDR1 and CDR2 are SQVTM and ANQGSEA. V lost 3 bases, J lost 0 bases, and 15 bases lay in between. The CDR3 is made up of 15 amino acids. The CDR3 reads CSVESPGGRSYEQYF. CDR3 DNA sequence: TGCAGCGTTGAGTCTCCCGGGGGGCGCTCCTACGAGCAGTACTTC.

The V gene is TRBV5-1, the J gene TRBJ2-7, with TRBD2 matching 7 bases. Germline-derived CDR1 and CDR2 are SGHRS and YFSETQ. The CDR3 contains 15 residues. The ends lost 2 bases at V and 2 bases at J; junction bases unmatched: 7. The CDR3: CASSFDTSDTYEQYF. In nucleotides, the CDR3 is TGCGCCAGCAGCTTCGACACTAGCGATACCTACGAGCAGTACTTC.

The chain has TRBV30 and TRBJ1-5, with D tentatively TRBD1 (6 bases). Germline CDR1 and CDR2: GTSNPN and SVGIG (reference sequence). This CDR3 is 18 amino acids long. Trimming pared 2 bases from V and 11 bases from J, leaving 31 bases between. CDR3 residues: CAWSTGSQVQGKSLAQHF. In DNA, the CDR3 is TGTGCCTGGAGTACCGGTTCACAGGTCCAGGGGAAATCATTGGCCCAGCATTTT. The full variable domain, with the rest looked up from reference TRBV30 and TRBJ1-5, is SQTIHQWPATLVQPVGSPLSLECTVEGTSNPNLYWYRQAAGRGLQLLFYSVGIGQISSEVPQNLSASRPQDRQFILSSKKLLLSDSGFYLCAWSTGSQVQGKSLAQHFGDGTRLSIL.

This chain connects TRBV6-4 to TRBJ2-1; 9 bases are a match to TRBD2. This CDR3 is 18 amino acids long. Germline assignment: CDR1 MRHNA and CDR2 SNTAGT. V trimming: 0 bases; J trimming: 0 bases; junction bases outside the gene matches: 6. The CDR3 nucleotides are TGTGCCAGCAGTGACTCGAGGACTAGCGTGCACTCCTACAATGAGCAGTTCTTC. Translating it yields CASSDSRTSVHSYNEQFF.

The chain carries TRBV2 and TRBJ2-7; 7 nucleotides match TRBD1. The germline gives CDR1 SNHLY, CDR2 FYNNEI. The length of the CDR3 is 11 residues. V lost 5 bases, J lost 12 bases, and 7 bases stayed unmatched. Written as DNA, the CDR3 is TGTGCCAGCAGTCCCGACAGGGTTTGGTACTTC. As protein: CASSPDRVWYF.

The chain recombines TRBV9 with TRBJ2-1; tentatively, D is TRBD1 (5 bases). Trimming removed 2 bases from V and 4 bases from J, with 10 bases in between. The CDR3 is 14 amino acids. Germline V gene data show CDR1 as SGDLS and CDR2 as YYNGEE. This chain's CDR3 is CASSVSTGYNEQFF. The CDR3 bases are TGTGCCAGCAGCGTGTCCACAGGTTACAATGAGCAGTTCTTC.

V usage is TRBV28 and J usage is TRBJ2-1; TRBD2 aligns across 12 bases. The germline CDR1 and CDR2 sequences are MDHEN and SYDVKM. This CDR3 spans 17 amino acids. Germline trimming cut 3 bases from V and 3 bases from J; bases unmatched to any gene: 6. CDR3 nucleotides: TGTGCCAGCAGTTTTGGGACTAGCGGGCCCGTCTACAATGAGCAGTTCTTC. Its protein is CASSFGTSGPVYNEQFF.

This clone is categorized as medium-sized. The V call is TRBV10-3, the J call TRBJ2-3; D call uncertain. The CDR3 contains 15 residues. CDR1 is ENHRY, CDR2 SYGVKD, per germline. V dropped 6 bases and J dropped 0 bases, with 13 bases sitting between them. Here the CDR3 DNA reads TGTGCCATCAGCCTTCGACTGGCAAGCACAGATACGCAGTATTTT. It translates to CAISLRLASTDTQYF.

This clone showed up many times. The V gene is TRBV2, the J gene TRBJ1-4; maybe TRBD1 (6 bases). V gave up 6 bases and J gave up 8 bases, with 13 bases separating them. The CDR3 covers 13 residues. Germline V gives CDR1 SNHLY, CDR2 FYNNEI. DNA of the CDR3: TGTGCCAGCAGAGGGGGGGCTGGGGAAAAACTGTTTTTT. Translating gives CASRGGAGEKLFF. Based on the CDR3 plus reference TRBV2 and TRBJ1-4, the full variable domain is EPEVTQTPSHQVTQMGQEVILRCVPISNHLYFYWYRQILGQKVEFLVSFYNNEISEKSEIFDDQFSVERPDGSNFTLKIRSTKLEDSAMYFCASRGGAGEKLFFGSGTQLSVL.

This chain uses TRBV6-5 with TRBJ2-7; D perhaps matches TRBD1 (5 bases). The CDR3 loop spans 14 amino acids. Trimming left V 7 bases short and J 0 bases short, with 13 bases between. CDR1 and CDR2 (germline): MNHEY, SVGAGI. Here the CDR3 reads CASTRTRGSYEQYF. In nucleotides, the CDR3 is TGTGCCAGCACCCGGACAAGGGGCTCCTACGAGCAGTACTTC.

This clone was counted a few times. The CDR3: CASSQEIHSVDEQYF. In DNA, the CDR3 is TGCGCCAGCAGCCAAGAAATTCATAGCGTGGACGAGCAGTACTTC. This chain joins TRBV4-1 and TRBJ2-7; tentatively, D is TRBD2 (5 bases). Germline CDR1 and CDR2: MGHRA and YSYEKL. V was clipped by 0 bases and J by 5 bases, with 14 bases between them. The CDR3 length is 15 residues.

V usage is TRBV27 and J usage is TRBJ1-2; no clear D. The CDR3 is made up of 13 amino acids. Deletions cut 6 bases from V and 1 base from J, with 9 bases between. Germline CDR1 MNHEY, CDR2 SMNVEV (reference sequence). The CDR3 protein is CASSLTLNYGYTF. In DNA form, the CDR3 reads TGTGCCAGCAGCCTAACCCTTAACTATGGCTACACCTTC.

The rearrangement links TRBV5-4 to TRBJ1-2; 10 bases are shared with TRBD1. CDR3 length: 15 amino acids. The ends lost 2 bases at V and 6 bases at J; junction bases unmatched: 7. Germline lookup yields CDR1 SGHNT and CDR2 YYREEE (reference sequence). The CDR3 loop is CASSLGRQGANGYTF. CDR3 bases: TGTGCCAGCAGCTTAGGCAGACAGGGGGCTAATGGCTACACCTTC.

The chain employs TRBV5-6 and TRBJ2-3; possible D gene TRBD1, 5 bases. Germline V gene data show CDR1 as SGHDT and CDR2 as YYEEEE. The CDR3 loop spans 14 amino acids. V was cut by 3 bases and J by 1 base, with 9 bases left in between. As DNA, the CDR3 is TGTGCCAGCAGCTCCCCCAGGGGCACAGATACGCAGTATTTT. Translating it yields CASSSPRGTDTQYF.

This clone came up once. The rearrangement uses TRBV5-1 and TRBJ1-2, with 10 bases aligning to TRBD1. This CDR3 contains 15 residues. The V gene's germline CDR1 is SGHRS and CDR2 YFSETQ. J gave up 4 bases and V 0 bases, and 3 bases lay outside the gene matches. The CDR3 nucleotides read TGCGCCAGCAGCTTGGGGGGACAGGGGATCTATGGCTACACCTTC. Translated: CASSLGGQGIYGYTF.

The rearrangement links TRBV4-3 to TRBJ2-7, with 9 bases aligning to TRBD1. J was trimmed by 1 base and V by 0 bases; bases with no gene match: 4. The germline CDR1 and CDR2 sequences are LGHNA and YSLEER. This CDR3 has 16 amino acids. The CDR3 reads CASSQDTDRGSYEQYF. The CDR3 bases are TGCGCCAGCAGCCAAGATACGGACAGGGGATCCTACGAGCAGTACTTC.

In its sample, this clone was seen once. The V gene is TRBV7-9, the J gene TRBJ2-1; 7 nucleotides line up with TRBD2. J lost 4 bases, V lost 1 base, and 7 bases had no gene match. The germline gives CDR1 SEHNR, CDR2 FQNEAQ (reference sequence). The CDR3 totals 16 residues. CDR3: CASSLVISGWYNEQFF. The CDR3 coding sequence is TGTGCCAGCAGCTTAGTCATTAGCGGGTGGTACAATGAGCAGTTCTTC.

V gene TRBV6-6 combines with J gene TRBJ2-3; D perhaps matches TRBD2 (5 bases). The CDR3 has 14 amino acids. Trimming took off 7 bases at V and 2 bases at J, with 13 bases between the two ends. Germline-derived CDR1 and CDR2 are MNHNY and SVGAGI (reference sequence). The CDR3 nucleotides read TGTGCCAGCACCCGACCGGGAAACACAGATACGCAGTATTTT. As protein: CASTRPGNTDTQYF.